This TCR beta chain is drawn from a study of shared T cell receptors in the human thymus. V shed 2 bases and J 1 base; nucleotides not matched to a gene: 4. The CDR3 contains 15 residues. Germline V CDR1 and CDR2: MNHNY, SVGAGI (reference sequence). Repertoires were generated with immunoSEQ multiplex PCR, while TCRdb's copy carries only in-frame clones and drops some. This table holds about 500,000 clones, 75% to 85% found once. The sample was also reused in another study, on human thymus T cells. That publication notes: Finnish infants who were healthy and having corrective surgery for congenital heart defects made up the donors. The source of the thymus tissue was resections taken during corrective heart surgery. V and J genes seemed to be used with bias in thymic and blood repertoires. Thymic repertoires overlap heavily among unrelated individuals, related research has reported.

This receptor was taken from a boy under two years old with a congenital heart defect. V and J are TRBV6-6 and TRBJ2-7, with 8 bases identical to TRBD2. The sequenced material came from thymocytes. The CDR3 reads CASSYPLAGSYEQYF. CDR3 nucleotide sequence: TGTGCCAGCAGTTACCCCTTAGCGGGATCCTACGAGCAGTACTTC.